This entry lists 21 T cell receptor beta chains sequenced from one sample in a study of Graves' ophthalmopathy and Graves' hyperthyroidism. Amplification from RNA transcripts yielded the TCR beta CDR3 regions. HTBI-primed RT-PCR formed the first round, and a multiplex PCR formed the second. Via MiXCR, TCRdb re-called the multiplex PCR reads, giving one row per CDR3 protein. The sample records under 350,000 distinct CDR3 sequences, about a sixth being singletons. The sequenced material came from peripheral blood. These receptors originate from an adult man with Graves' ophthalmopathy.

This clonotype was observed many times. The chain recombines TRBV5-1 with TRBJ1-1, with 7 bases fitting TRBD1. V dropped 4 bases and J dropped 5; count of bases not matched to a gene: 14. Germline V gives CDR1 SGHRS, CDR2 YFSETQ. The CDR3 is made up of 16 amino acids. The CDR3 region has the DNA TGCGCCAGCAGCCCTGATTTACAGGGGAGGAGGACTGAAGCTTTCTTT. Amino acids: CASSPDLQGRRTEAFF. The full variable domain, in which reference TRBV5-1 and TRBJ1-1 provide the parts outside the CDR3, is KAGVTQTPRYLIKTRGQQVTLSCSPISGHRSVSWYQQTPGQGLQFLFEYFSETQRNKGNFPGRFSGRQFSNSRSEMNVSTLELGDSALYLCASSPDLQGRRTEAFFGQGTRLTVV.

In this sample, this clonotype turned up many times. The rearrangement joins TRBV7-2 to TRBJ2-5; 8 bases fit TRBD1. Looked up from germline, CDR1 is SGHTA and CDR2 is FQGNSA. This CDR3 comprises 13 residues. V gave up 5 bases and J gave up 3 bases; unmatched junction bases: 2. CDR3 region: CASSRGQEETQYF. The CDR3 coding sequence is TGTGCCAGCAGCAGGGGACAGGAAGAGACCCAGTACTTC.

This clonotype was counted at least ten times. V usage is TRBV5-1 and J usage is TRBJ1-3, with D hard to call. There are 12 residues in the CDR3. The V and J ends lost 4 bases and 2 bases respectively, with 4 bases between them. Germline values: CDR1 SGHRS, CDR2 YFSETQ. The CDR3 DNA follows: TGCGCCAGCAGCAACACTGGAAACACCATATATTTT. Its translation is CASSNTGNTIYF.

This clonotype was picked up many times. The J gene is TRBJ2-2, the V gene TRBV7-3; no reliable D call. With 5 bases removed from V and 6 bases from J, the gap between germline ends came to 7 bases. Germline assignment: CDR1 SGHTA and CDR2 FQGTGA. This CDR3 has 12 residues. The CDR3 nucleotides read TGTGCCAGCAGCGCGGATTCCGGGGAGCTGTTTTTT. Amino acid sequence: CASSADSGELFF.

This clonotype was seen many times. In DNA, the CDR3 is TGTGCCAGCAGCGGGACAGGGAGCTCCTATAATTCACCCCTCCACTTT. Translation: CASSGTGSSYNSPLHF. V gene TRBV7-9 combines with J gene TRBJ1-6; 9 bases agree with TRBD1. This CDR3 has 16 amino acids. J was trimmed by 0 bases and V by 5 bases; bases with no gene match: 2. Germline V gene lookup returns CDR1 SEHNR and CDR2 FQNEAQ (reference sequence). Full variable domain (missing parts from reference TRBV7-9 and TRBJ1-6): DTGVSQNPRHKITKRGQNVTFRCDPISEHNRLYWYRQTLGQGPEFLTYFQNEAQLEKSRLLSDRFSAERPKGSFSTLEIQRTEQGDSAMYLCASSGTGSSYNSPLHFGNGTRLTVT.

In its sample, this clonotype was seen many times. The chain uses TRBV6-1 and TRBJ1-2; D is unresolved. The CDR3 has 13 residues. CDR1 is MNHNS and CDR2 is SASEGT in the germline V gene. V lost 8 bases and J 4 bases, leaving 14 bases between the germline ends. This chain's CDR3 is CASAFGRTYGYTF. The CDR3 DNA reads as TGTGCCAGCGCCTTCGGGCGGACCTATGGCTACACCTTC.

Ten or more counts support this clonotype. The rearrangement joins TRBV7-9 to TRBJ1-1, with 8 bases aligning to TRBD1. This CDR3 has 11 amino acids. Germline lookup yields CDR1 SEHNR and CDR2 FQNEAQ (reference sequence). With 5 bases clipped from V and 10 bases from J, the junction kept 3 bases outside the gene matches. The chain's CDR3 is CASSLDRGAFF. The CDR3 region has the DNA TGTGCCAGCAGCCTAGACAGGGGAGCTTTCTTT.

This chain uses TRBV30 with TRBJ1-5, with 9 bases lining up with TRBD1. V was clipped by 3 bases and J by 5 bases; unmatched bases: 8. The CDR3 runs to 15 residues. CDR1 and CDR2 (germline): GTSNPN, SVGIG (reference sequence). The CDR3 sequence is CAWSGPGQGDQPQHF. As DNA, the CDR3 is TGTGCCTGGAGCGGACCGGGACAGGGAGATCAGCCCCAGCATTTT.

This chain's CDR3 is CASSLSSSSYEQYF. CDR3 DNA sequence: TGTGCCAGCAGCTTATCCAGCAGTTCCTACGAGCAGTACTTC. V is TRBV7-2 and J is TRBJ2-7, with unresolved D. Germline CDR1 reads SGHTA; CDR2 reads FQGNSA. The CDR3 covers 14 residues. The ends were cut back, 2 bases at V and 1 base at J, with 9 bases in the middle.

Many counts were recorded for this clonotype. V usage is TRBV7-2 and J usage is TRBJ1-5; D gene unclear. The V end lost 1 base, the J end lost 1 base, and 8 bases lay between the germline ends. Germline CDR1 and CDR2: SGHTA and FQGNSA. The CDR3 is 15 amino acids. CDR3: CASSLVVQSNQPQHF. The CDR3 nucleotides read TGTGCCAGCAGCTTAGTGGTGCAGAGCAATCAGCCCCAGCATTTT.

The chain joins TRBV12-5 to TRBJ2-5; no definite D call. Germline CDR1 reads LGHNT; CDR2 reads FRNRAP. V gave up 0 bases and J gave up 1 base, with 9 bases separating them. The CDR3 is made up of 15 amino acids. The DNA for the CDR3 is TGTGCTAGTGGTTTGGTAAGGACGGTCCAAGAGACCCAGTACTTC. It is translated as CASGLVRTVQETQYF.

This clonotype came up many times. This rearrangement joins TRBV4-3 to TRBJ1-2; 8 bases agree with TRBD1. Germline lookup yields CDR1 LGHNA and CDR2 YSLEER. Trimming at V came to 0 bases and at J to 5 bases, leaving 5 bases not matched to a gene. The CDR3 covers 15 residues. The CDR3 here is CASSQDSQGAYGYTF. DNA of the CDR3: TGCGCCAGCAGCCAAGATAGTCAGGGGGCTTATGGCTACACCTTC.

Ten or more counts support this clonotype. This sequence joins TRBV27 and TRBJ1-2, with TRBD1 identical over 8 bases. The CDR3 consists of 12 residues. The V gene end was trimmed by 9 bases and the J gene end by 7 bases; junction bases not matched to a gene: 7. CDR1 is MNHEY, CDR2 SMNVEV, per germline (reference sequence). The CDR3, as DNA: TGTGCCAGTCGGACAGGGAGGGGTGGCTACACCTTC. Translation gives CASRTGRGGYTF.

Worth noting for this clonotype: One junction end disagrees with the germline gene, perhaps due to a read error. The rearrangement joins TRBV11-2 to TRBJ2-5, with unresolved D. The CDR3 runs to 14 residues. From germline, CDR1 is SGHAT and CDR2 FQNNGV. The CDR3 loop is CASRRGPTPETQYF. CDR3 nucleotides: TGTGCCAGCAGACGCGGTCCCACTCCGGAGACACAGTACTTC.

This clonotype was counted only a few times. This chain links TRBV10-3 with TRBJ2-7, with 9 bases matching TRBD1. J was trimmed by 11 bases and V by 6 bases; bases with no gene match: 11. The CDR3 runs 13 residues. In germline, CDR1 is ENHRY, CDR2 SYGVKD. Written as DNA, the CDR3 is TGTGCCATCAGCGCTACGGGACAGGGAACGGAGTACTTC. This translates into CAISATGQGTEYF.

The sample holds many counts of this clonotype. The chain has TRBV12-3 or TRBV12-4 and TRBJ1-5; the match to TRBD1 covers 7 bases. V was pared by 6 bases and J by 1 base, with 9 bases of the junction left unmatched. There are 16 residues in the CDR3. This chain's CDR3 is CASSKHLGQSNQPQHF. In nucleotides, the CDR3 is TGTGCCAGCAGCAAACACCTGGGACAGAGCAATCAGCCCCAGCATTTT.

In this sample, this clonotype turned up many times. The chain recombines TRBV2 with TRBJ1-5, with D perhaps matching TRBD1 (5 bases). Trimming took 1 base from V and 14 from J, leaving 21 bases between them. Germline loops: CDR1 SNHLY, CDR2 FYNNEI. This CDR3 comprises 15 residues. CDR3 in DNA: TGTGCCAGCAGTGAAGGGGGAGGGGACCGCTTGAACAAGCATTTT. Its protein product is CASSEGGGDRLNKHF.

This clonotype was recorded at least ten times. This rearrangement joins TRBV27 to TRBJ2-7; 8 bases agree with TRBD2. The CDR3 consists of 14 residues. Germline V gene lookup returns CDR1 MNHEY and CDR2 SMNVEV (reference sequence). Unmatched junction bases numbered 6, after V lost 5 bases and J lost 3 bases. DNA for the CDR3: TGTGCCAGCAGTCCCGGGACTAGGGACTACGAGCAGTACTTC. This encodes CASSPGTRDYEQYF.

This clonotype was seen repeatedly, ten times or more. In DNA, the CDR3 is TGTGCCAGCAGTTACATGGGGCGGTCGGGAGCTTTCTTT. Amino acid sequence: CASSYMGRSGAFF. This chain uses TRBV6-5 with TRBJ1-1; D possibly corresponds to TRBD1 (5 bases). CDR1 is MNHEY and CDR2 is SVGAGI in the germline V gene. This CDR3 has 13 amino acids. The V gene lost 2 bases and the J gene lost 10 bases, with 14 bases spanning the gap.

The chain joins TRBV28 to TRBJ2-4; D is ambiguous. The germline V and J ends were trimmed by 8 bases and 6 bases, with 11 bases remaining between them. Germline V gene data show CDR1 as MDHEN and CDR2 as SYDVKM. The CDR3 totals 12 residues. The CDR3 coding sequence is TGTGCCAGCGGTCAATATGGAAACATTCAGTACTTC. As protein: CASGQYGNIQYF.

In its sample, this clonotype was seen many times. The chain recombines TRBV27 with TRBJ1-5; the D is unclear. The V end was cut by 2 bases, the J end by 9 bases, with 20 bases between. Germline assignment: CDR1 MNHEY and CDR2 SMNVEV (reference sequence). The CDR3 contains 16 residues. The CDR3 DNA reads TGTGCCAGCAGTTTAACGGTTGCAGCCGGTGGTTGGCCCCAGCATTTT. The encoded protein is CASSLTVAAGGWPQHF.